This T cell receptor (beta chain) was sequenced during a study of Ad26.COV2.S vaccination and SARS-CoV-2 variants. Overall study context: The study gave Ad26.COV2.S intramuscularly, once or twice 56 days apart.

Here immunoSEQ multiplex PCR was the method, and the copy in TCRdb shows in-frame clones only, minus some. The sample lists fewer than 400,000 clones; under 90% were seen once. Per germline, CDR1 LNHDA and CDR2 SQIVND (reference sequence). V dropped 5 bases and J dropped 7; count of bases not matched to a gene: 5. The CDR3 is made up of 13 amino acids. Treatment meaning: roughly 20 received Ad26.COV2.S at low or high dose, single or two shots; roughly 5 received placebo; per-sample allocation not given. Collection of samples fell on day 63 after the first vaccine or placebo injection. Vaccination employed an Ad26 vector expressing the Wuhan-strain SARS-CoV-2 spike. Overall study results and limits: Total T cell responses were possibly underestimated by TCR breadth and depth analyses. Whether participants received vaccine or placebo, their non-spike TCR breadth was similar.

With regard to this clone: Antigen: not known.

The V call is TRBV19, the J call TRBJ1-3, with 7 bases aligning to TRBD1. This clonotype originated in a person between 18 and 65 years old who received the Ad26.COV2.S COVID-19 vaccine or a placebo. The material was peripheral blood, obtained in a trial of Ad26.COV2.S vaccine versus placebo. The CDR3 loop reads CASSSGQLNTIYF. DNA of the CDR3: TGTGCCAGTAGTTCGGGACAGCTTAACACCATATATTTT. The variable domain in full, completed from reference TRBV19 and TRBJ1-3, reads DGGITQSPKYLFRKEGQNVTLSCEQNLNHDAMYWYRQDPGQGLRLIYYSQIVNDFQKGDIAEGYSVSREKKESFPLTVTSAQKNPTAFYLCASSSGQLNTIYFGEGSWLTVV.